Here is one T cell receptor beta chain with its context. Its antigen is still unknown. This record comes from a study of shared clonotypes between healthy human individuals. Study observations and caveats: In general, naive subsets displayed greater estimated richness than memory subsets did.

Terminally differentiated effector memory CD45RA+ cells were left out of the naive CD8 fraction, which was CD45RO-negative and positively selected for CCR7. V gave up 5 bases and J gave up 3 bases; unmatched junction bases: 5. The CDR3 is 15 residues long. Germline loops: CDR1 PRHDT, CDR2 FYEKMQ (reference sequence). Clones were read by immunoSEQ multiplex PCR, and TCRdb kept only the in-frame ones, dropping some. This sample has some 2.1 million clones, with around 96% found just once. The rearrangement uses TRBV13 and TRBJ2-3; 10 nucleotides agree with TRBD2. Source material: naive CD8+ T cells sorted from blood. The clonotype originates from a man between 18 and 35 years old in good health. In DNA form, the CDR3 reads TGTGCCAGCAGCACCGGACTAGCGGAAACAGATACGCAGTATTTT. This translates into CASSTGLAETDTQYF.